Below, 8 T cell receptor beta chains from the same sample are listed, as sequenced in a study of cytomegalovirus exposure and HLA in healthy donors (dated 2017 in TCRdb). The library was generated by the immunoSEQ multiplex PCR assay. TCRdb holds this immuneACCESS table with in-frame rearrangements only. Some clones are missing; in checked studies, unresolved V genes explain under half, and the rest has no known cause. This sample gives about 130,000 clones in total; roughly 95% of them show up just once. Less than 2% of the sample comes from the top ten. Material: PBMCs. Source of these receptors: a man younger than 30 in good health and CMV-seronegative.

The rearrangement uses TRBV7-2 and TRBJ1-4; unclear D gene. Germline CDR1 is SGHTA and CDR2 is FQGNSA. This CDR3 comprises 15 residues. Trimming stripped 6 bases from V and 1 base from J, with 12 bases between. The CDR3 DNA is TGTGCCAGCAGTACCCGGGGAGGAACTAATGAAAAACTGTTTTTT. The encoded protein is CASSTRGGTNEKLFF.

The chain employs TRBV7-9 and TRBJ2-3, with D possibly TRBD2 on 6 matching bases. Trimming removed 3 bases at V and 3 bases at J, with 10 bases between. Germline CDR1 SEHNR, CDR2 FQNEAQ (reference sequence). This CDR3 spans 14 amino acids. For the CDR3, the DNA is TGTGCCAGCAGCTTGAGACTAGGGACAGATACGCAGTATTTT. Encoded protein: CASSLRLGTDTQYF.

V is TRBV28 and J is TRBJ2-1, with 8 positions matching TRBD1. Germline CDR1 is MDHEN and CDR2 is SYDVKM. The CDR3 extends over 15 amino acids. J gave up 8 bases and V 4 bases, and 10 bases lay outside the gene matches. The DNA for the CDR3 is TGTGCCAGCAGTTACTTTAGTCAGGGGGCTCATGAGCAGTTCTTC. Its protein product is CASSYFSQGAHEQFF.

The V and J genes are TRBV11-2 and TRBJ2-7; 8 bases line up with TRBD1. Germline-derived CDR1 and CDR2 are SGHAT and FQNNGV. J lost 2 bases, V lost 5 bases, and 5 bases had no gene match. This CDR3 contains 14 residues. The CDR3 loop reads CASSPGTGTYEQYF. The CDR3 DNA sequence: TGTGCCAGCAGCCCCGGGACAGGTACCTACGAGCAGTACTTC.

This chain uses TRBV9 with TRBJ2-5, with D uncertain. CDR3 size: 14 residues. Looked up from germline, CDR1 is SGDLS and CDR2 is YYNGEE. Trimming cost V 0 bases and J 2 bases, with 8 bases left between them. The CDR3: CASSVETSQETQYF. In DNA form, the CDR3 reads TGTGCCAGCAGCGTAGAGACATCACAAGAGACCCAGTACTTC.

In this sample, this clone turned up once. This chain joins TRBV7-9 and TRBJ2-3; the match to TRBD2 covers 9 bases. The V gene end was trimmed by 3 bases and the J gene end by 6 bases; junction bases not matched to a gene: 10. CDR1 is SEHNR, CDR2 FQNEAQ, per germline (reference sequence). The CDR3 is 16 amino acids. The CDR3 DNA reads TGTGCCAGCAGCTTGGGGATTAGCGGGAGTAGGGATACGCAGTATTTT. Translating gives CASSLGISGSRDTQYF.

This chain joins TRBV5-5 and TRBJ2-7, with TRBD1 identical over 9 bases. Trimming at V came to 2 bases and at J to 2 bases, leaving 17 bases not matched to a gene. This CDR3 contains 19 residues. Germline V CDR1 and CDR2: SGHKS, YYEKEE (reference sequence). CDR3 residues: CASSFLTERRDRAAYEQYF. CDR3 sequence (DNA): TGTGCCAGCAGCTTTTTAACCGAACGCCGGGACAGGGCAGCCTACGAGCAGTACTTC. The whole variable domain, filled in from reference TRBV5-5 and TRBJ2-7, reads DAGVTQSPTHLIKTRGQQVTLRCSPISGHKSVSWYQQVLGQGPQFIFQYYEKEERGRGNFPDRFSARQFPNYSSELNVNALLLGDSALYLCASSFLTERRDRAAYEQYFGPGTRLTVT.

J is TRBJ2-5 and V is TRBV27; D may be TRBD1 (5 bases). Germline CDR1 MNHEY, CDR2 SMNVEV (reference sequence). CDR3 size: 16 residues. The V end lost 3 bases, the J end lost 1 base, and 15 bases lay between the germline ends. CDR3 protein: CASSFEASGIQETQYF. The CDR3 DNA follows: TGTGCCAGCAGTTTTGAGGCCTCAGGGATCCAAGAGACCCAGTACTTC.